Described below is a single T cell receptor beta chain sequence and its context. The PCR employed 60 Vbeta primers together with 13 Jbeta primers. The protocol was immunoSEQ multiplex PCR, while the TCRdb copy is restricted to in-frame clones and leaves out a portion. Of about 140,000 clones in the sample, around 79% were seen once. This sample was included in a study of cytomegalovirus exposure and HLA in healthy donors. Trimming at V came to 10 bases and at J to 6 bases, leaving 11 bases not matched to a gene. The CDR3 length is 14 residues. Germline lookup yields CDR1 SNHLY and CDR2 FYNNEI. The sequencing sample was made of PBMCs. The J gene is TRBJ1-2, the V gene TRBV2; TRBD1 matches at 10 bases. The TCR was taken from a man younger than 35 in good health and CMV-seronegative. In nucleotides, the CDR3 is TGTGCCACCCCCGGGACAGGGGTTTTAGATGGCTACACCTTC. It yields the protein CATPGTGVLDGYTF.